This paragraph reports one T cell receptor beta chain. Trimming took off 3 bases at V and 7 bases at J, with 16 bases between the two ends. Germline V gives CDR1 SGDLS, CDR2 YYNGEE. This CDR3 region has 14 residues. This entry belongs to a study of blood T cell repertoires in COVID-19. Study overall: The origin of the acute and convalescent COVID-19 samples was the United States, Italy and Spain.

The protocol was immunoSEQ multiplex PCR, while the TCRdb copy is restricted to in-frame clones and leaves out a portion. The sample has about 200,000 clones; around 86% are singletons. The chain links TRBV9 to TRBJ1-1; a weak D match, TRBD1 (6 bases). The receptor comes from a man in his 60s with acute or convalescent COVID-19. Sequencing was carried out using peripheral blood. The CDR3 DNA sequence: TGTGCCAGCAGCGACGGAGGGGGAGGGATTGAAGCTTTCTTT. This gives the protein CASSDGGGGIEAFF.